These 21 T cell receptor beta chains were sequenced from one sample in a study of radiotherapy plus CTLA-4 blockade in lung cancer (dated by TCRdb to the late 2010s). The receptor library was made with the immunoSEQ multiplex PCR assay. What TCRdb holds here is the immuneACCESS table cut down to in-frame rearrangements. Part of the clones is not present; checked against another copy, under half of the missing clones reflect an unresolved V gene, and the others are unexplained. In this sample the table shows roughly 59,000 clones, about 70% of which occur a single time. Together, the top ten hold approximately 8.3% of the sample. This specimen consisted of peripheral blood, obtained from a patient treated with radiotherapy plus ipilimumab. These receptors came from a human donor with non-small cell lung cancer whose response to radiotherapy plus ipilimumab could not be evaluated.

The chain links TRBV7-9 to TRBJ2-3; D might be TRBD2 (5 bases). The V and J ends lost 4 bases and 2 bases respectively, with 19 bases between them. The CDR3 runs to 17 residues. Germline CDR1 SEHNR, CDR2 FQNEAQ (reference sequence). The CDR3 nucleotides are TGTGCCAGCAGCTGTCTGGGTAAGGACTGCTACACAGATACGCAGTATTTT. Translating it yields CASSCLGKDCYTDTQYF. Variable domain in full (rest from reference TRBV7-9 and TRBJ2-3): DTGVSQNPRHKITKRGQNVTFRCDPISEHNRLYWYRQTLGQGPEFLTYFQNEAQLEKSRLLSDRFSAERPKGSFSTLEIQRTEQGDSAMYLCASSCLGKDCYTDTQYFGPGTRLTVL.

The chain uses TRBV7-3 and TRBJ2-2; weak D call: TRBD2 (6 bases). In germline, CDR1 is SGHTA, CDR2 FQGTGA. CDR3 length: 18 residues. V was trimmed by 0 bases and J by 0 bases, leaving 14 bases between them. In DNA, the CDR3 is TGTGCCAGCAGCTTAACGTCCTGGTCTAGCGCGAACACCGGGGAGCTGTTTTTT. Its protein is CASSLTSWSSANTGELFF.

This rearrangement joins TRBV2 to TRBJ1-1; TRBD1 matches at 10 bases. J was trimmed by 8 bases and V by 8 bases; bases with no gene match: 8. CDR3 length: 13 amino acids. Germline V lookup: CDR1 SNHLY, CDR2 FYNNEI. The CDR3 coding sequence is TGTGCCAGCGGACCCCGACAGGGGGCGGAAGCTTTCTTT. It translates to CASGPRQGAEAFF.

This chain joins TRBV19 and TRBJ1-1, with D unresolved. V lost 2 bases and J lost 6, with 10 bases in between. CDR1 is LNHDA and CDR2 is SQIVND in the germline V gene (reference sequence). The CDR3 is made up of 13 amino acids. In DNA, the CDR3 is TGTGCCAGTAGTATATACAGTAGTCCTGAAGCTTTCTTT. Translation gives CASSIYSSPEAFF.

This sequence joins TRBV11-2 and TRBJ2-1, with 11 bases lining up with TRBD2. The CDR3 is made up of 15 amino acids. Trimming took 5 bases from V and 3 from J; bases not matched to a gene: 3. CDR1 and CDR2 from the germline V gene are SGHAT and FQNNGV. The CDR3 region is CASSTTSGSYNEQFF. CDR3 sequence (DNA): TGTGCCAGCAGCACCACTAGCGGGAGCTACAATGAGCAGTTCTTC.

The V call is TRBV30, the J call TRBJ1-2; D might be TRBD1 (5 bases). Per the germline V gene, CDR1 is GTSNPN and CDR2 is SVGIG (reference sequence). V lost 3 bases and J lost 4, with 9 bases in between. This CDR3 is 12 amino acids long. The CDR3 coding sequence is TGTGCCTGGAGGGGCAGGGTCTATGGCTACACCTTC. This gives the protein CAWRGRVYGYTF.

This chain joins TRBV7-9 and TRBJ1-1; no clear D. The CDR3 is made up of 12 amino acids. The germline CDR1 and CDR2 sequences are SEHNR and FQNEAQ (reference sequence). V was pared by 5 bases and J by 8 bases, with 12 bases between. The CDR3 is CASSRSGREAFF. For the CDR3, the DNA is TGTGCCAGCAGCCGGTCGGGGAGGGAAGCTTTCTTT.

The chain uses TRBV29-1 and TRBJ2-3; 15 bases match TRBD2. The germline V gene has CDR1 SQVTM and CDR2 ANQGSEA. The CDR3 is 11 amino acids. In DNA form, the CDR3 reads TGCGCGGGACTAGCGGGGGGTACGCAGTATTTT. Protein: CAGLAGGTQYF.

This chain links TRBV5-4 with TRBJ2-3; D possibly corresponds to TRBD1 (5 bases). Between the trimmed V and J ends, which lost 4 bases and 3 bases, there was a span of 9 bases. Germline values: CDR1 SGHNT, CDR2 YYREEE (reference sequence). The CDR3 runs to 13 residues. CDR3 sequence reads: CASSTQGTDTQYF. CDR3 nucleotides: TGTGCCAGCAGCACCCAGGGAACAGATACGCAGTATTTT.

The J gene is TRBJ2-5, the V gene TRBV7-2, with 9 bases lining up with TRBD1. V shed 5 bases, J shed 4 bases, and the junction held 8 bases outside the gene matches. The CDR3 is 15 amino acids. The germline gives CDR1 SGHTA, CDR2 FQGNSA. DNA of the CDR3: TGTGCCAGCAGCCGCGACAGGGGGAGCAGAGAGACCCAGTACTTC. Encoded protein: CASSRDRGSRETQYF. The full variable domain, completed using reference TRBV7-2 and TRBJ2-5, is GAGVSQSPSNKVTEKGKDVELRCDPISGHTALYWYRQSLGQGLEFLIYFQGNSAPDKSGLPSDRFSAERTGGSVSTLTIQRTQQEDSAVYLCASSRDRGSRETQYFGPGTRLLVL.

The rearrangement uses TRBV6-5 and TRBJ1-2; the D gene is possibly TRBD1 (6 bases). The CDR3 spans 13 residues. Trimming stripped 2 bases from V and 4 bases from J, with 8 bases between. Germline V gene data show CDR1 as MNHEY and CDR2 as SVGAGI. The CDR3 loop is CASSYGQIYGYTF. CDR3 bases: TGTGCCAGCAGTTACGGACAGATCTATGGCTACACCTTC.

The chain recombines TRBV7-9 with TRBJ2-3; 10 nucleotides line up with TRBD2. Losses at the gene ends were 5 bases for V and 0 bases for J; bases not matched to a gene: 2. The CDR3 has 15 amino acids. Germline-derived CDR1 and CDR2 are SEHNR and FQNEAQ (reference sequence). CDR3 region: CASSLLAGSTDTQYF. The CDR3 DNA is TGTGCCAGCAGCCTACTAGCGGGGAGCACAGATACGCAGTATTTT.

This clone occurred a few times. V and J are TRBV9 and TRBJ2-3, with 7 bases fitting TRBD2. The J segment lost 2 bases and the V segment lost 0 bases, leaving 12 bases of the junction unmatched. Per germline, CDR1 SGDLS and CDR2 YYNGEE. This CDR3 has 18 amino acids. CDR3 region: CASSVAPWWLADTDTQYF. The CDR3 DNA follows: TGTGCCAGCAGCGTAGCTCCCTGGTGGCTAGCGGACACAGATACGCAGTATTTT.

CDR3 loop: CASSDSAGNNSPLHF. As DNA, the CDR3 is TGTGCCAGCAGTGACTCGGCAGGGAACAATTCACCCCTCCACTTT. The gene calls are TRBV6-4 and TRBJ1-6; TRBD1 is a possible D gene (5 bases). From germline, CDR1 is MRHNA and CDR2 SNTAGT. The V and J ends lost 0 bases and 7 bases respectively, with 10 bases between them. CDR3 length: 15 amino acids.

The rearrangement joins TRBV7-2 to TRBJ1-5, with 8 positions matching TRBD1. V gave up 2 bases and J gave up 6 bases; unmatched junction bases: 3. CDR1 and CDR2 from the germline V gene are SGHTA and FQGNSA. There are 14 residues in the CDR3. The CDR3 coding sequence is TGTGCCAGCAGCTTAATTACAGGGGGTCAGCCCCAGCATTTT. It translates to CASSLITGGQPQHF.

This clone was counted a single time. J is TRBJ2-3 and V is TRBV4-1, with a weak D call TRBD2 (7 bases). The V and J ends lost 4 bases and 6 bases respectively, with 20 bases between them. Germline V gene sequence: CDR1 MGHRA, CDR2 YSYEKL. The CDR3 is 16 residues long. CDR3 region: CASSPMGGGTSDTQYF. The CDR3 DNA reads TGCGCCAGCAGCCCGATGGGCGGGGGCACCTCCGATACGCAGTATTTT.

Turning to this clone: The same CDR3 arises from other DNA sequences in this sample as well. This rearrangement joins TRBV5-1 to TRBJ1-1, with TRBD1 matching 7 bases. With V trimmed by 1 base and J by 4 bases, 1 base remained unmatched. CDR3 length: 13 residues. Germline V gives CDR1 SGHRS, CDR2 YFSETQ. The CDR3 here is CASSLSGGTEAFF. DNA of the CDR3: TGCGCCAGCAGCTTGTCAGGGGGCACTGAAGCTTTCTTT. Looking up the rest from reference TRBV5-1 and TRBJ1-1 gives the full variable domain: KAGVTQTPRYLIKTRGQQVTLSCSPISGHRSVSWYQQTPGQGLQFLFEYFSETQRNKGNFPGRFSGRQFSNSRSEMNVSTLELGDSALYLCASSLSGGTEAFFGQGTRLTVV.

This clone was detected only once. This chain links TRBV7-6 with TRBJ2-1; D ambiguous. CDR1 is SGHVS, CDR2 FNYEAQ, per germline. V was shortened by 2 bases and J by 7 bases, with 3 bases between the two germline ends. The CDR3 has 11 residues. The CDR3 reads CASSLTNEQFF. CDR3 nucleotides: TGTGCCAGCAGCTTAACAAATGAGCAGTTCTTC. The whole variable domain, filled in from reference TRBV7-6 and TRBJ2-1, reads GAGVSQSPRYKVTKRGQDVALRCDPISGHVSLYWYRQALGQGPEFLTYFNYEAQQDKSGLPNDRFSAERPEGSISTLTIQRTEQRDSAMYRCASSLTNEQFFGPGTRLTVL.

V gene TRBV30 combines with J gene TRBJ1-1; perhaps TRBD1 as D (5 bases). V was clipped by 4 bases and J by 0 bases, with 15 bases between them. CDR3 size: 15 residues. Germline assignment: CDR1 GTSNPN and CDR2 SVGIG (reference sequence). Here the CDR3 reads CAWIGQGRLNTEAFF. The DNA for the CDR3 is TGTGCCTGGATAGGCCAGGGCAGATTGAACACTGAAGCTTTCTTT.

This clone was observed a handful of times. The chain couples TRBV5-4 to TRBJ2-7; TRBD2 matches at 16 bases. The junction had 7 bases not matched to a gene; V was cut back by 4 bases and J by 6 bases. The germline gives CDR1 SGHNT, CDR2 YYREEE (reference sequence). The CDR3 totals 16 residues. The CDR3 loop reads CASSPGLAGGQREQYF. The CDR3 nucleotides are TGTGCCAGCAGCCCGGGACTAGCGGGGGGGCAGCGCGAGCAGTACTTC.

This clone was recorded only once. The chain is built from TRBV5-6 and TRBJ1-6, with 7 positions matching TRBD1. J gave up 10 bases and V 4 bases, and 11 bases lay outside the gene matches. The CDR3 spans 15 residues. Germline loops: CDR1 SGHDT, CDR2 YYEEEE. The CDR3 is CASSPLGQLGSPLHF. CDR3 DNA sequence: TGTGCCAGCAGCCCCCTGGGACAGCTTGGGTCACCCCTCCACTTT.